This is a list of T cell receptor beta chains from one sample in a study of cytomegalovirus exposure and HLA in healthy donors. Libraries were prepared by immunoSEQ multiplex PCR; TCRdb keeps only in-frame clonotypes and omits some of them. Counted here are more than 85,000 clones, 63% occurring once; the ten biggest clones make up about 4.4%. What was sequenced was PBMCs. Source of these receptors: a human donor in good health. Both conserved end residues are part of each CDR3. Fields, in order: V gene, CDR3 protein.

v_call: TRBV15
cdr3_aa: CATSRAAGGSNEQFF

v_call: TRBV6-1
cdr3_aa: CASSENSEYQPQHF

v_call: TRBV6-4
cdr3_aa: CASSDEAGSTDTQYF

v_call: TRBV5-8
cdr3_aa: CASSSRQGSLNTEAFF

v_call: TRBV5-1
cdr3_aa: CANSSPGQTYEQYF

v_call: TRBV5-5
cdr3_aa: CASSLGGTGRNQPQHF

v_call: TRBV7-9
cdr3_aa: CASDRVKLDRESGYTF

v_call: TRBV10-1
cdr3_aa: CASSESMSGGNYGYTF

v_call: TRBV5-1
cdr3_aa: CASSVGERQYF

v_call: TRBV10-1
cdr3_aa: CASSSRTDTYEQYF

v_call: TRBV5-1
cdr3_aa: CASSLIQGGETQYF

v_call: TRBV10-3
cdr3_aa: CAISEGGRDEQFF

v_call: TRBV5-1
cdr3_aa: CASSLVSGGYEQYF

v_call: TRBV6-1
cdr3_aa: CASSDYWSSYEQYF

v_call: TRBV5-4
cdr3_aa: CASSPRGTSGVYEQYF

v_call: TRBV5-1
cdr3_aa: CASSLGSSGSTDTQYF

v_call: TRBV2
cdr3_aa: CASRYSVTSTDTQYF

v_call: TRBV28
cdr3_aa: CAASPGTLIHEQFF